Included here is one T cell receptor beta chain sequence, with context. Its specific antigen is unknown. There are no base qualities to consult, and no much larger clone falls within one base. The junction shows trimming of 5 bases on V and 3 bases on J, and the gene matches do not reach 18 bases of it. The CDR3 runs 19 amino acids, cysteine and phenylalanine included. CDR3 DNA is the only sequence kept; it has 57 bases, read in frame from the first base. Via the germline V gene, CDR1 is MDHEN and CDR2 SYDVKM. The data are from a study of blood T cells in healthy people across ages (dated by TCRdb to 2015 to 2017). About the investigation overall: Template switching captured roughly one uniquely barcoded TCR beta cDNA molecule per two T cells in model experiments. To track age-related changes in TCR beta repertoire diversity, the study relied on deep sequencing normalized with unique cDNA molecular identifiers. Donors were grouped into four age groups: young (average about 15 years), middle-aged (less than 40), aged (around 60) and long-lived (roughly 80). Donors of different ages were randomly distributed across sequencing lanes to avoid experimental bias. For two donors (one aged 18 to 29 and one aged 80 or older), the study analyzed two additional independent replicas of 1 million unique cDNA reads from the same blood draw.

What the study reported, not specific to this receptor: As age increased, observed TCR beta diversity per million T cells dropped in a roughly linear way, and a significant reduction was already evident by age roughly 36. The percentage of naive T cells measured by flow cytometry correlated strongly with observed TCR beta diversity. Estimates of total diversity from one million sequenced T cells were regarded as lower bounds and underestimates. Bulk unsorted PBMC profiling prevented conclusive comparison of naive and antigen-experienced compartments. Because the CMV infection status of the donors was unknown, age-related changes in expanded clonotypes may potentially have been confounded. Compared with the aged group, the long-lived group had more naive CD4+ T cells, fewer expanded clones and increased TCR diversity, a pattern suggesting age selection.

Donors were 39 systemically healthy Caucasian individuals from Russia aged roughly 6 to 95 years. Each donor gave 8 to 10 milliliters of peripheral blood, drawn into EDTA-treated Vacutainer tubes. PBMCs were isolated by Ficoll-Paque density-gradient centrifugation, with at least 6 million obtained per sample. Trizol reagent was used to extract total RNA from PBMCs, with at least 6 micrograms per sample. For every donor, an aliquot of PBMCs went through flow cytometry to measure the percentages of naive CD45RAhigh/CD27high T cells. Receptor amplification or capture employed 5' RACE. Sequencing instrument: Illumina HiSeq 2500. The second PCR ran for roughly 7 to 12 cycles and used a J-beta primer mix along with a sample-barcoded 5' primer. A template-switch 5' adaptor carrying 12 random nucleotides introduced a unique molecular identifier onto each TCR beta cDNA molecule. Each sample yielded at least 3 million CDR3-containing paired-end reads. The Mint cDNA synthesis kit, primed by a TRBC-specific oligonucleotide, was used to synthesize first-strand cDNA from all RNA. All cDNA was treated with uracil-DNA glycosylase and then went through a first 18-cycle PCR with the universal primers M1SS and BC2_uni_R. In the original analysis: Each sample was normalized by randomly selecting 1 million high-quality reads, each carrying a distinct molecular identifier. Reads with shared molecular identifiers were discarded instead of being binned into consensus sequences. MiTCR, with a Q25 quality threshold and the strictest error-elimination algorithm, was used for CDR3 identification, clonotype clustering and error correction. A nonparametric unseen species model with Euler transformation was used to estimate a lower bound on total TCR beta diversity. TCRdb reworked the public reads: Q25 trimming with fastp, MiXCR clone assembly, productive beta chains retained. Merged by CDR3 protein, the rows form single entries marked with the most common genes and DNA. The authors' filters were not applied to this entry. This sample gives 1,100,000 or so distinct CDR3 sequences in total; under 55% of them show up just once. Of the sample, approximately 17% is held by the ten largest clones.

The receptor was derived from a woman aged 55-70 years in good health. Recombination linked TRBV28 to TRBJ2-3; a stretch of 9 junction bases matches TRBD1. What was sequenced was blood. The CDR3 reads CASSPTLTGTGFGTDTQYF. The nucleotide sequence is given as TGTGCCAGCAGTCCCACATTGACCGGGACAGGGTTTGGTACAGATACGCAGTATTTT. When the CDR3 is completed using the reference TRBV28 and TRBJ2-3 genes on either side, the full variable domain is DVKVTQSSRYLVKRTGEKVFLECVQDMDHENMFWYRQDPGLGLRLIYFSYDVKMKEKGDIPEGYSVSREKKERFSLILESASTNQTSMYLCASSPTLTGTGFGTDTQYFGPGTRLTVL.